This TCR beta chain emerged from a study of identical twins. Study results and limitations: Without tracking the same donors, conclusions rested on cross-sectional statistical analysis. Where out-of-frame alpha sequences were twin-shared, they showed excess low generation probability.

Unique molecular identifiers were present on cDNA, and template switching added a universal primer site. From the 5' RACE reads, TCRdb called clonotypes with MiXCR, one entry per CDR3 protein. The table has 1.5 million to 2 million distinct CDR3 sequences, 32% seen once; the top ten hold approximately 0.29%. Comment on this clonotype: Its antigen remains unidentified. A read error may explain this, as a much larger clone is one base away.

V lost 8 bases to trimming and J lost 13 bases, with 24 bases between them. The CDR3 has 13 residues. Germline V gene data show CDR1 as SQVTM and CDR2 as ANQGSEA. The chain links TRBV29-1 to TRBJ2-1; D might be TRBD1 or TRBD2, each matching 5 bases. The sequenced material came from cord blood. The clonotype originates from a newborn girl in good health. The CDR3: CSTNTRVGETQFF. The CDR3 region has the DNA TGCAGCACTAACACCAGGGTGGGGGAGACCCAGTTCTTC.